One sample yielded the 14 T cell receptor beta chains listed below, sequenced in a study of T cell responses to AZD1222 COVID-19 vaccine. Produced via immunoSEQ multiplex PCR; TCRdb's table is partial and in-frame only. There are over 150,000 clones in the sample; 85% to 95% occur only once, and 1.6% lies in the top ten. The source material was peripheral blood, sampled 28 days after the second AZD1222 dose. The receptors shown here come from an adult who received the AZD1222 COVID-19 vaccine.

This CDR3 is CASSLVVQGAGAFF. DNA of the CDR3: TGTGCCAGCAGCTTAGTGGTCCAGGGGGCTGGAGCTTTCTTT. This chain joins TRBV7-9 and TRBJ1-1; 8 bases are a match to TRBD1. With V trimmed by 1 base and J by 10 bases, 8 bases remained unmatched. The CDR3 is 14 residues long. CDR1 and CDR2 from the germline V gene are SEHNR and FQNEAQ (reference sequence).

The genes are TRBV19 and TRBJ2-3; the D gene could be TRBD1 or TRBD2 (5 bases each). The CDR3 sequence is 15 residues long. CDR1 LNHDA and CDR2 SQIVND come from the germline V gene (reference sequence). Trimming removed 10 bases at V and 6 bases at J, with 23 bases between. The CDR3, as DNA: TGTGCCACCTCCCGTGGGACCGCGAGGGCGGATACGCAGTATTTT. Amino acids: CATSRGTARADTQYF.

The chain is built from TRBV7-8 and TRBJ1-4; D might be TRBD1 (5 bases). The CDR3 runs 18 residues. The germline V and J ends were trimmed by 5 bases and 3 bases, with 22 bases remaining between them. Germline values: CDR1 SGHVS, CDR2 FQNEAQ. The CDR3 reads CASSLSLNRWRSNEKLFF. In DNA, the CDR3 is TGTGCCAGCAGCCTCAGCCTGAACAGGTGGCGGTCTAATGAAAAACTGTTTTTT.

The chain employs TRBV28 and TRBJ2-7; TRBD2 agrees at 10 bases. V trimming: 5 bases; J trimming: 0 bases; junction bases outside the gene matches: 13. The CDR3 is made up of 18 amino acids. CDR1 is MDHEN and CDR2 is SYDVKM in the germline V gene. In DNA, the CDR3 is TGTGCCAGCAGTACTCAATGGATAGCGGGAGGACCCTCCTACGAGCAGTACTTC. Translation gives CASSTQWIAGGPSYEQYF.

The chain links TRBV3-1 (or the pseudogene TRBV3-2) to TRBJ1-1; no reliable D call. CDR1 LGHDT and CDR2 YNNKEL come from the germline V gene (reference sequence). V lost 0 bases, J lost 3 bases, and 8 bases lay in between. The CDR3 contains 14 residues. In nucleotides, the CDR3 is TGTGCCAGCAGCCAAGATACGAAGTACACTGAAGCTTTCTTT. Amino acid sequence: CASSQDTKYTEAFF.

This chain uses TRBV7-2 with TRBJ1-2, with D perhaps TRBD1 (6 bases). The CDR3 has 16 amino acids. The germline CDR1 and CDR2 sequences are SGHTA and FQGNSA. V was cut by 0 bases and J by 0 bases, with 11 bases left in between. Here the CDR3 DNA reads TGTGCCAGCAGCTTAGCGTCTAGGACAGCTAACTATGGCTACACCTTC. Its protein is CASSLASRTANYGYTF.

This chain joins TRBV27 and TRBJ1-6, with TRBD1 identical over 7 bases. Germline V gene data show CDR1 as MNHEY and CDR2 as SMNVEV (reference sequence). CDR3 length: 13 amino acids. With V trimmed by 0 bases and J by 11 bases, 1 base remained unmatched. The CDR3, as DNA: TGTGCCAGCAGTTTATCGACAGGGACACCCCTCCACTTT. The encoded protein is CASSLSTGTPLHF.

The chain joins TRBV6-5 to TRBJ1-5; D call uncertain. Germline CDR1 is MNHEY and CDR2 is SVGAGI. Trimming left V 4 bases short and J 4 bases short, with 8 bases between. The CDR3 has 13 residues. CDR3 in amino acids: CASSLSENQPQHF. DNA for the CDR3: TGTGCCAGCAGTTTATCCGAGAATCAGCCCCAGCATTTT.

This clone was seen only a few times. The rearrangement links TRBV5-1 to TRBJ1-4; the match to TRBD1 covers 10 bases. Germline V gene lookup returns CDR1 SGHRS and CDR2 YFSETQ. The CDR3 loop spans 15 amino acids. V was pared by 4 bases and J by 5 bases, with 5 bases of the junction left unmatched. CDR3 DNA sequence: TGCGCCAGCAGCCCGATGGGACAGGGGAATGAAAAACTGTTTTTT. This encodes CASSPMGQGNEKLFF.

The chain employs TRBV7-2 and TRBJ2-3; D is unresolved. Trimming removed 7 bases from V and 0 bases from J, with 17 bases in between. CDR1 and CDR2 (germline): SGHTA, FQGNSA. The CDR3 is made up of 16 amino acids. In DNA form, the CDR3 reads TGTGCCAGCATGAGTGGACCCTCACGGAGCACAGATACGCAGTATTTT. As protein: CASMSGPSRSTDTQYF.

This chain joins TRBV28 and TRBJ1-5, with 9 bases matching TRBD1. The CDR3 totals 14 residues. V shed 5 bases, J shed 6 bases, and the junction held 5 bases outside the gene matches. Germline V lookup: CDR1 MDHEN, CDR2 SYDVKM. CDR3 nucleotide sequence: TGTGCCAGCAGTCCGGGACAGGGTAGTCAGCCCCAGCATTTT. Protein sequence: CASSPGQGSQPQHF.

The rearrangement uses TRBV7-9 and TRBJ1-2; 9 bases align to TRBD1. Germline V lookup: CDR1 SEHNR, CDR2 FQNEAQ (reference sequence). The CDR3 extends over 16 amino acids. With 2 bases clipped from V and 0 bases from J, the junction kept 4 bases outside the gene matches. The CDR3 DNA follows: TGTGCCAGCAGCTTAACAGGGGGCGCTGCTAACTATGGCTACACCTTC. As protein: CASSLTGGAANYGYTF.

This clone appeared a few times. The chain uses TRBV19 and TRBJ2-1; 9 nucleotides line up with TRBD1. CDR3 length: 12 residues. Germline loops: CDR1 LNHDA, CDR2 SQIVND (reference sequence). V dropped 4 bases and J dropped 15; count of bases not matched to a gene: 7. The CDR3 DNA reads TGTGCCAGTAGTACCCGACAGGGGGGCCCGTTCTTC. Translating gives CASSTRQGGPFF.

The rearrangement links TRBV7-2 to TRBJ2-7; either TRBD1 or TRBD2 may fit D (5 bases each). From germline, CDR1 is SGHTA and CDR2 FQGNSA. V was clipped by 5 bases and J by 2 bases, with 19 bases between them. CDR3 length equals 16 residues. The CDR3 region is CASSIQMAGRAYEQYF. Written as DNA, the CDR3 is TGTGCCAGCAGCATCCAGATGGCAGGGAGAGCCTACGAGCAGTACTTC. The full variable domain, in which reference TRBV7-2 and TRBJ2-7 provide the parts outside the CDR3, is GAGVSQSPSNKVTEKGKDVELRCDPISGHTALYWYRQSLGQGLEFLIYFQGNSAPDKSGLPSDRFSAERTGGSVSTLTIQRTQQEDSAVYLCASSIQMAGRAYEQYFGPGTRLTVT.